What follows is one T cell receptor (beta chain) and its context. Its antigen target is currently unknown. No much larger clone exists at a distance of one base, and base qualities are not known. The data were obtained in a study of stem cell transplantation in POMP-related autoinflammatory disease (dated by TCRdb to the early 2020s). In the study overall: It was hypothesized that MHC class I-dependent CD8+ T-cell differentiation and positive selection are impaired by defective thymoproteasomes, resulting in skewing of the TRB repertoire. The effect of POMP deficiency on T-cell receptor beta repertoire diversity and CDR3 characteristics was assessed using high-throughput TRB sequencing. DNA chimerism analysis after transplant demonstrated 100% donor engraftment of neutrophils and platelets for up to one year. Before transplant, patients showed CD4+ naive T-cell skewing, low CD8+ T-cell proportions, and reduced T-cell cytokine secretion.

Results the study describes overall, beyond this receptor: PRAID patients showed a restricted number of unique TRB V-J gene pairings. In PRAID patients, the trend toward increased clonality and lower diversity reached statistical significance only for regulatory T cells. PRAID patients trended toward lower TRB diversity and higher clonality across all analyzed T-cell subsets.

The library was obtained by the immunoSEQ multiplex PCR assay. As for how the authors treated the data: Repertoire diversity was quantified with Shannon entropy, accounting for clonal size distribution. The Gini-Simpson index (Simpson_1-D) was used to measure inequality of clonotype distribution. Drawn from immuneACCESS, this table holds only the in-frame rearrangements with V and J called that TCRdb kept. Clones are partly lost; checked studies trace under half to an unresolved V gene and leave the rest unexplained. That table gives V, J and clone size, and the DNA gave D and trimming. Within this sample are 7,500 to 10,000 clones, with approximately 88% of them counted one time only. Of the sample, roughly 13% is held by the ten largest clones. The sample's time point label, in plain terms: after hematopoietic stem cell transplant. PRAID was a condition in which autoinflammation came alongside prominent immunodeficiency. Prior to TRB sequencing, T-cell subsets (conventional T cells, CD8+ T cells, regulatory T cells, T follicular helper cells) were sorted.

CDR1 and CDR2, per the germline V gene, are SGHNT and YENEEA. Trimming removed 3 bases from V and 0 bases from J; the gene matches leave 1 base unexplained. The CDR3 covers 15 residues, taking in both the cysteine and the phenylalanine. Only the CDR3 part of the read is kept: 45 bases, read in frame from the first base. This chain is built from TRBV11-3 and TRBJ2-1, with 8 middle bases fitting TRBD1. The receptor was isolated from a human patient with POMP-related autoinflammation and immune dysregulation (PRAID). It is possible that, after a transplant, some T cells come from the graft donor. The sequencing used CD8+ T cells from PBMCs, collected after stem cell transplantation. This receptor has the CDR3 CASSFGTGSYNEQFF. In nucleotide form, the sequence is TGTGCCAGCAGCTTCGGGACAGGCTCCTACAATGAGCAGTTCTTC.